One and the same sample provided the 8 T cell receptor beta chains below, sequenced in a study of long-term antiretroviral therapy in people with HIV. Running of the v3.0 immunoSEQ assay took place at survey level. Method: immunoSEQ multiplex PCR; TCRdb's copy keeps in-frame clones and lacks some. The table has over 25,000 clones, 75% to 90% seen once. Sample: unsorted PBMCs, taken 3.2 years before starting antiretroviral therapy. The source of these receptors is a man in his forties or fifties with HIV.

The chain links TRBV5-4 to TRBJ1-2; D ambiguous. V was cut by 1 base and J by 3 bases, with 4 bases left in between. From germline, CDR1 is SGHNT and CDR2 YYREEE (reference sequence). The length of the CDR3 is 12 residues. The CDR3, as DNA: TGTGCCAGCAGCTTGAGGGACTATGGCTACACCTTC. Translation: CASSLRDYGYTF.

V gene TRBV11-3 combines with J gene TRBJ2-1; 8 positions agree with TRBD2. The V segment lost 0 bases and the J segment 5 bases; nucleotides outside the gene matches: 6. CDR1 is SGHNT, CDR2 YENEEA, per germline. This CDR3 has 16 residues. The CDR3 region has the DNA TGTGCCAGCAGCTTAGAAGCGGGAGAATGGAACAATGAGCAGTTCTTC. Amino acids: CASSLEAGEWNNEQFF.

The J gene is TRBJ2-2, the V gene TRBV6-4; weak D call: TRBD1 (6 bases). Germline CDR1 and CDR2: MRHNA and SNTAGT. This CDR3 has 15 residues. Trimming stripped 2 bases from V and 0 bases from J, with 7 bases between. The CDR3 nucleotides are TGTGCCAGCAGTGACGGGACAACGAACACCGGGGAGCTGTTTTTT. Protein sequence: CASSDGTTNTGELFF.

On this clone itself: Germline is not matched at one junction end, which may reflect a read error. The chain employs TRBV5-1 and TRBJ2-5; D perhaps matches TRBD2 (5 bases). Germline values: CDR1 SGHRS, CDR2 YFSETQ. The CDR3 loop spans 13 amino acids. The CDR3 sequence is CASRLGVRETQYF. The CDR3 DNA reads as TGCGCCAGCAGATTGGGAGTGCGGGAGACCCAGTACTTC.

The chain combines TRBV27 with TRBJ1-3, with unresolved D. Trimming removed 3 bases at V and 8 bases at J, with 14 bases between. The V gene's germline CDR1 is MNHEY and CDR2 SMNVEV (reference sequence). The CDR3 covers 14 residues. Here the CDR3 reads CASSFKGPGDTIYF. The CDR3, as DNA: TGTGCCAGCAGTTTCAAAGGTCCAGGAGACACCATATATTTT.

This chain joins TRBV27 and TRBJ1-5; the match to TRBD1 covers 8 bases. V gave up 7 bases and J gave up 9 bases; unmatched junction bases: 17. The CDR3 has 16 residues. The germline CDR1 and CDR2 sequences are MNHEY and SMNVEV (reference sequence). For the CDR3, the DNA is TGTGCCAGCAACCTACTACCCGACAGGGGCAAGTTGCCCCAGCATTTT. It translates to CASNLLPDRGKLPQHF.

The genes are TRBV23-1 and TRBJ2-7; TRBD1 agrees at 8 bases. Being an ORF, TRBV23-1 has a function that is uncertain. The CDR3 totals 19 residues. The ends lost 4 bases at V and 5 bases at J; junction bases unmatched: 22. The CDR3 coding sequence is TGCGCCAGCAGTCGCTACCACCCACAGGACAGGGAGATTCCCCACGAGCAGTACTTC. Protein sequence: CASSRYHPQDREIPHEQYF.

This clone has only a few counts. CDR3 sequence reads: CASSAWGQGVIGYTF. The CDR3 region has the DNA TGTGCCAGTAGTGCCTGGGGACAGGGCGTCATTGGCTACACCTTC. V usage is TRBV19 and J usage is TRBJ1-2, with 9 bases that match TRBD1. Germline V gene sequence: CDR1 LNHDA, CDR2 SQIVND (reference sequence). This CDR3 has 15 amino acids. J was trimmed by 7 bases and V by 5 bases; bases with no gene match: 11.